This T cell receptor beta chain was observed in a study of shared clonotypes between healthy human individuals. Across the whole study: The cohort comprised a couple of women and a few men. Their ages spanned 18 to 49 years. Study conclusions and caveats: The study's rarefaction showed incomplete sorted-subset sequencing despite large depth.

Concerning this clone: Its specificity is unknown. The sample carries other DNA sequences with the same CDR3.

This CDR3 is built from 12 residues. With V trimmed by 4 bases and J by 7 bases, 3 bases remained unmatched. Germline V gene sequence: CDR1 KGHSH, CDR2 LQKENI. Profiling relied on immunoSEQ multiplex PCR, and the TCRdb table lists in-frame clones only, not all of them. The sample contains hundreds of thousands of clones, approximately 75% of which appear only once. The source material was memory CD4+ T cells sorted from blood. Stated subset: CD45RA-negative fraction. J is TRBJ1-1 and V is TRBV18, with TRBD1 matching over 7 bases. The sequence was collected from a woman aged 30 to 39 in good health. CDR3 in DNA: TGTGCCAGCTCACTAGACAGGGTTGAAGCTTTCTTT. Its translation is CASSLDRVEAFF.